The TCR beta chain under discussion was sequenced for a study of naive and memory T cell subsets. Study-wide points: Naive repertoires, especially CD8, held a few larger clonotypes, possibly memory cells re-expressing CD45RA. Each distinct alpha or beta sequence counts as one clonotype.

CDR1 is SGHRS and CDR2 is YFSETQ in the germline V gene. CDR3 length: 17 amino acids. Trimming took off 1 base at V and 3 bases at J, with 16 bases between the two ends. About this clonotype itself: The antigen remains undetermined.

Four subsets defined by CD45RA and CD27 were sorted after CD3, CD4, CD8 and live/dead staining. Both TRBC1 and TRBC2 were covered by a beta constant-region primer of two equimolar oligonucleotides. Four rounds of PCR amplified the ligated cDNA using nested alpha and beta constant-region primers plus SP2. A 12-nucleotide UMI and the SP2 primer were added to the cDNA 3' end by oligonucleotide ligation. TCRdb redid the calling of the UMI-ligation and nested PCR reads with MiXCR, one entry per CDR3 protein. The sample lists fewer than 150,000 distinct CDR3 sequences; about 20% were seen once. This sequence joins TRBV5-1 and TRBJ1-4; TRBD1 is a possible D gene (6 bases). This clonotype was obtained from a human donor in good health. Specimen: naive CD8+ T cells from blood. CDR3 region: CASSLLYRDFSNEKLFF. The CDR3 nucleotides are TGCGCCAGCAGCTTGCTCTACAGGGATTTTTCTAATGAAAAACTGTTTTTT.